This T cell receptor (beta chain) was sequenced for a study of Ad26.COV2.S vaccination and SARS-CoV-2 variants. TCRdb's copy holds only in-frame clones and misses some; the assay was immunoSEQ multiplex PCR. Among around 340,000 clones listed, 75% to 90% were seen once. This sample's treatment: about 20 received Ad26.COV2.S at low or high dose, single or two shots; 5 received placebo; per-sample allocation not given. It was on day 63 after the first vaccine or placebo injection that samples were taken. In its sample, this clone was seen once. The germline CDR1 and CDR2 sequences are SGHAT and FQNNGV. The CDR3 sequence is 16 residues long. V shed 2 bases and J 6 bases; nucleotides not matched to a gene: 5.

This material consisted of peripheral blood, taken in a trial of Ad26.COV2.S vaccine versus placebo. The sequence derives from a person aged 18-60 years who received the Ad26.COV2.S COVID-19 vaccine or a placebo. The chain carries TRBV11-2 and TRBJ2-2; 11 bases match TRBD1. The DNA for the CDR3 is TGTGCCAGCAGCTTACGAGGACAGGGGGCGTCCGGGGAGCTGTTTTTT. Its protein product is CASSLRGQGASGELFF.